This T cell receptor (beta chain) is drawn from a study of cytomegalovirus exposure and HLA in healthy donors. The overall study: The platform used for the roughly 120 validation repertoires matched that of the roughly 700 first-cohort repertoires, a later analysis reported.

Points from the study as a whole: Researchers counted roughly 150 TCR beta chains as cytomegalovirus-associated. Most sequenced TCRs were rare (though some public TCRs occurred in many donors).

Remarks on this clone: The antigen is undetermined. The sample carries other DNA sequences with the same CDR3.

TCRdb's table, derived via immunoSEQ multiplex PCR, lists solely in-frame clones and lacks some. The top ten clones hold approximately 3.1% of a sample with around 260,000 clones, about 90% of them seen once. Germline CDR1 SGHTA, CDR2 FQGNSA. CDR3 length equals 13 residues. V gave up 1 base and J gave up 5 bases, with 6 bases separating them. The donors were part of the validation cohort, which consisted of under 150 subjects and was separate from the first cohort of about 720 subjects. Sequenced input: PBMCs. This clonotype was sampled from a woman aged 25-40 years in good health and CMV-seronegative. V and J are TRBV7-2 and TRBJ1-5; unclear D gene. The CDR3 DNA follows: TGTGCCAGCAGCTTAGGGGGTGATCAGCCCCAGCATTTT. It encodes CASSLGGDQPQHF.